This TCR beta chain was sequenced for a study of blood T cell repertoires in COVID-19. Study information: COVID-19 samples, acute and convalescent, were from the United States, Italy and Spain. Sample material is recorded as cDNA or gDNA derived from T cells, B-cell-depleted T cells, or PBMCs.

The authors' processing: Reference gene primer amplification gave estimated nucleated cell counts. The table came from immunoSEQ multiplex PCR; TCRdb's copy has only in-frame clones and leaves some out. The V and J calls and clone size were taken over from that table, and D and trimming were inferred from the DNA. The data contain roughly 180,000 clones, approximately 90% of them singletons. The V end lost 4 bases, the J end lost 4 bases, and 15 bases lay between the germline ends. The germline V gene has CDR1 SGHNT and CDR2 YYREEE (reference sequence). The CDR3 totals 15 residues. The sequenced sample consisted of peripheral blood. The origin of this receptor is a woman under 40 with active or convalescent COVID-19. The chain combines TRBV5-4 with TRBJ2-4, with D possibly matching TRBD1 (6 bases). This chain's CDR3 is CASSQPMDRKNIQYF. The CDR3 coding sequence is TGTGCCAGCAGCCAACCAATGGACAGAAAAAACATTCAGTACTTC.